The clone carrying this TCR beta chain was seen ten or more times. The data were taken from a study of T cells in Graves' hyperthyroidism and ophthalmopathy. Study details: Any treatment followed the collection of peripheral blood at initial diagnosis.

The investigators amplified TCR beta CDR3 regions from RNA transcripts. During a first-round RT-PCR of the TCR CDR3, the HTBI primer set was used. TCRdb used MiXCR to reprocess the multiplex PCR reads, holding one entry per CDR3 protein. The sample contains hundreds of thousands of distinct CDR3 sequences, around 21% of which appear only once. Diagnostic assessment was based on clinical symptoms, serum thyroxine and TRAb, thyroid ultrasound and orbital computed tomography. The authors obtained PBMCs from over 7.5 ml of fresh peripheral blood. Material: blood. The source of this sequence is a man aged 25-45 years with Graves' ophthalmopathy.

The DNA of the CDR3 is TGTGCCAGCAGCAAGCGGGTGGGAGAGAGCACAGATACGCAGTATTTT. Its protein is CASSKRVGESTDTQYF. The chain employs TRBV11-1 and TRBJ2-3; TRBD2 might be the D (6 bases). Germline V gives CDR1 SGHAT, CDR2 FQDESV (reference sequence). V lost 5 bases, J lost 0 bases, and 15 bases lay in between. CDR3 length: 16 amino acids.